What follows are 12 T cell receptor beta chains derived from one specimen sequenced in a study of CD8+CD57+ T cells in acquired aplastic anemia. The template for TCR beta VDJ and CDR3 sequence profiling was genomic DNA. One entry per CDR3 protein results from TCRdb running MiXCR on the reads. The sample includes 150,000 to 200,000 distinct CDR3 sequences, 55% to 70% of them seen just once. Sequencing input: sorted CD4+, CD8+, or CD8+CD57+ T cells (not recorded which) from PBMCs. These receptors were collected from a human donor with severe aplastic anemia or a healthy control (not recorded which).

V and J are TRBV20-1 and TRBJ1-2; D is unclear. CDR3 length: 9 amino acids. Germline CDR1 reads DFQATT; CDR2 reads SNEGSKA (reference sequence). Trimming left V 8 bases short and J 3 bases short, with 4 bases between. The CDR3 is CSPDYGYTF. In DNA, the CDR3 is TGCAGTCCTGACTATGGCTACACCTTC.

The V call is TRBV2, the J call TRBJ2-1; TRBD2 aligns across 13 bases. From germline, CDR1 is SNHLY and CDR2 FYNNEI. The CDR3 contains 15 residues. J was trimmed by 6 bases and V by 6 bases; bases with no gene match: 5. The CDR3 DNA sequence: TGTGCCAGCAGCCTTGGGACTAGCGGGACCAATGAGCAGTTCTTC. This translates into CASSLGTSGTNEQFF.

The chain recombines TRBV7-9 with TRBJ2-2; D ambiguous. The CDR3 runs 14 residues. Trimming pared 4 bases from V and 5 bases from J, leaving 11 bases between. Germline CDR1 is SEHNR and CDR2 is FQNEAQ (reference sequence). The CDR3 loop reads CASSSEARTGELFF. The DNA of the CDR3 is TGTGCCAGCAGCTCAGAGGCGCGGACCGGGGAGCTGTTTTTT.

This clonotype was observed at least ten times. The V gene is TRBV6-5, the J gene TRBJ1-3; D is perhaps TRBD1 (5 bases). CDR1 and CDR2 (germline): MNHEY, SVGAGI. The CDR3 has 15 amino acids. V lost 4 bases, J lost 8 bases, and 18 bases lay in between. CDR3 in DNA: TGTGCCAGCAGTTTGTTCGCTTCGGGGGTAGACACCATATATTTT. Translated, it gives CASSLFASGVDTIYF.

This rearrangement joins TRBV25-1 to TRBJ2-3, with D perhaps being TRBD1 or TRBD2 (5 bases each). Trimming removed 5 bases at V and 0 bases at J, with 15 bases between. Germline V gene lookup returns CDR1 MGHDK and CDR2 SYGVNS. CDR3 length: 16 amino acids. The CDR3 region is CASSYRGRGSTDTQYF. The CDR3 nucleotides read TGTGCCAGCAGTTACCGGGGACGAGGGAGCACAGATACGCAGTATTTT.

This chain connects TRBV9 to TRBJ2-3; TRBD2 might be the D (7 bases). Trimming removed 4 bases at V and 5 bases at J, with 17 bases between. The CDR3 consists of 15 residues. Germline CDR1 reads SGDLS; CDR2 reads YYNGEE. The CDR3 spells CASSRGGASLDTQYF. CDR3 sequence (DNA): TGTGCCAGCAGCAGGGGGGGAGCTAGCTTAGATACGCAGTATTTT.

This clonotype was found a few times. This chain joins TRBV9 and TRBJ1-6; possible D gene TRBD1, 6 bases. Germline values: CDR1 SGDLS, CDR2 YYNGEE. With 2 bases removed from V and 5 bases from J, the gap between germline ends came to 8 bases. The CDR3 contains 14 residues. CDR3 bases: TGTGCCAGCAGCGTCGGGGGCGATAATTCACCCCTCCACTTT. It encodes CASSVGGDNSPLHF.

CDR3 DNA: TGTGCCAGCATCCAACGGGAGTTGTCTTGGGATACGCAGTATTTT. The encoded protein is CASIQRELSWDTQYF. The chain has TRBV7-9 and TRBJ2-3; a weak D match, TRBD2 (6 bases). The CDR3 runs 15 residues. The ends were cut back, 7 bases at V and 6 bases at J, with 20 bases in the middle. CDR1 and CDR2 (germline): SEHNR, FQNEAQ (reference sequence).

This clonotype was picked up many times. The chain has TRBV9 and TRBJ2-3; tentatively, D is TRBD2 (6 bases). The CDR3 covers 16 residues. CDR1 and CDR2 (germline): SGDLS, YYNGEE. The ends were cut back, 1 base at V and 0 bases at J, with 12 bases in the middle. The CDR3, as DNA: TGTGCCAGCAGCGTACCAAAAGCGGGTAGCACAGATACGCAGTATTTT. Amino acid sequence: CASSVPKAGSTDTQYF.

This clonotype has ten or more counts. CDR3 nucleotide sequence: TGTGCCAGCAGTGCAGCCCAGCCTAATTCACCCCTCCACTTT. It encodes CASSAAQPNSPLHF. The chain combines TRBV25-1 with TRBJ1-6; D is uncertain. This CDR3 is 14 amino acids long. Germline lookup yields CDR1 MGHDK and CDR2 SYGVNS. V was pared by 4 bases and J by 6 bases, with 10 bases between.

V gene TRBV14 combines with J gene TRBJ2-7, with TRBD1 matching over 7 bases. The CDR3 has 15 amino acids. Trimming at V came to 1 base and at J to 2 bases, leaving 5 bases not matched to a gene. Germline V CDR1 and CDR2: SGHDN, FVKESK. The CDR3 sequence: CASSQARGLTYEQYF. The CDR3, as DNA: TGTGCCAGCAGCCAAGCGAGGGGGCTTACCTACGAGCAGTACTTC.

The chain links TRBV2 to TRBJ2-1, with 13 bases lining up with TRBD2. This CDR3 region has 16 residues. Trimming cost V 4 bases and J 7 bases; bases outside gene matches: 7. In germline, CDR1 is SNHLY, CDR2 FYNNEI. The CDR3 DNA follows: TGTGCCAGCAGTGCTACTAGCGGGGGGGCGAGGAATGAGCAGTTCTTC. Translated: CASSATSGGARNEQFF.